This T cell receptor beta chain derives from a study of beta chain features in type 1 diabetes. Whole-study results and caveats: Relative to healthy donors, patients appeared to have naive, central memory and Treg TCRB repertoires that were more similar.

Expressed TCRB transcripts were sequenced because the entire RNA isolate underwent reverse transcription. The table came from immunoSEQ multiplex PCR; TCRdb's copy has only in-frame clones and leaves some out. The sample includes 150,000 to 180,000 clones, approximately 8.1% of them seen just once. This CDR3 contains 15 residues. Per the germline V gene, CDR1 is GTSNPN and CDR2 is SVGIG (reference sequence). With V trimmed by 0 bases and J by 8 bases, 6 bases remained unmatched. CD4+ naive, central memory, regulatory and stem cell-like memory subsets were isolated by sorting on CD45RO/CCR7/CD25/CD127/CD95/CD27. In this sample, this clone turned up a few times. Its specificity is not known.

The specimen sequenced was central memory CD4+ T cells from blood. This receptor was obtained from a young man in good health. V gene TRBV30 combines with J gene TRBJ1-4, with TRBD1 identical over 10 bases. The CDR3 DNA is TGTGCCTGGAGTGTACCGGGACAGGGGAACGAAAAACTGTTTTTT. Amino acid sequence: CAWSVPGQGNEKLFF.